Detailed here is one TCR beta chain. What it recognizes is unknown. The sample belongs to a study of cytomegalovirus exposure and HLA in healthy donors. General study results and limits: A previous analysis found most TCR beta V segments productive roughly 87% or roughly 30% of the time.

With 60 Vbeta and 13 Jbeta primers, the PCR was carried out. Only in-frame clones appear in the TCRdb table, and some are missing; sequencing was by immunoSEQ multiplex PCR. The table shows about 130,000 clones, with roughly 70% occurring only once. Germline V lookup: CDR1 MNHNS, CDR2 SASEGT. This CDR3 is 12 amino acids long. Trimming took 6 bases from V and 11 from J, leaving 14 bases between them. Sequenced sample: PBMCs. The TCR comes from a man in his forties in good health and CMV-seropositive. The chain combines TRBV6-1 with TRBJ1-5; TRBD1 is a possible D gene (6 bases). The CDR3 coding sequence is TGTGCCAGCAGCCTAGAGGGGGAAGCCCAGCATTTT. Translation gives CASSLEGEAQHF.